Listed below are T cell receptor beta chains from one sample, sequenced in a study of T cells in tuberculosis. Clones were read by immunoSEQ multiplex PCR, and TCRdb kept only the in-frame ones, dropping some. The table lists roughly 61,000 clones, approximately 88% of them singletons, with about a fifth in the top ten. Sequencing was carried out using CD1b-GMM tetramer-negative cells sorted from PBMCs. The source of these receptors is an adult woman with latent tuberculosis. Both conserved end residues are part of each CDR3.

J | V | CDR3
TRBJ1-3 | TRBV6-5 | CASSYQGPGNTIYF
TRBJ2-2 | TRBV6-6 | CASSYGGATGELFF
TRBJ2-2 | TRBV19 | CATSGLAGNTGELFF
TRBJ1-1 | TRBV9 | CASSVVGESNTEAFF
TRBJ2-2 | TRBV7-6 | CASSSSREKSNTGELFF
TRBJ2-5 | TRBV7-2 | CASSMEVQETQYF
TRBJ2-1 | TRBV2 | CASMDWTGGSDEQFF
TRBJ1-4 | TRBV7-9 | CASSLEGTTTNEKLFF
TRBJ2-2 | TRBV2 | CASRIQVTGELFF
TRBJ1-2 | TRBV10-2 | CASSEAGQRYGYTF
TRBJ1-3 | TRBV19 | CASSPTGTGIGNTIYF
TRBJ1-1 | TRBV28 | CASLVRVNTEAFF
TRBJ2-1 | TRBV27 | CASSQGQVYNEQFF
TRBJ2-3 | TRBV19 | CASSVAGGTDTQYF
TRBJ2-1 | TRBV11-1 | CASSSERGTWGGNEQFF
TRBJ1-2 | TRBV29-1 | CSVSGEAGYTF
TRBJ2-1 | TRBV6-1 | CASHVASGSNEQFF
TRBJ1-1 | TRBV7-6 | CASKYQSNTEAFF
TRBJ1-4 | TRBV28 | CASSPRYRAVKTTNEKLFF
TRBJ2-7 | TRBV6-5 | CASSYLGLAEEQYF
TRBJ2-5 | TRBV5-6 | CASSLGAGQETQYF
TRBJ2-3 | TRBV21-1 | CASSKFSHGDTQYF
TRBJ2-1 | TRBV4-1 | CASSPTSGGDNEQFF
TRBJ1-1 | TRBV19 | CASRRGRNTEAFF
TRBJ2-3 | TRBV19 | CASSIWGREGDTQYF
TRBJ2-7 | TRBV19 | CASSNQGAPSYEQYF
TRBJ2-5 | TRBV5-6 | CASSLRAGKETQYF
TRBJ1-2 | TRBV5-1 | CASSLGGRELNYGYTF
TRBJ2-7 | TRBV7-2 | CASSLETVSEQYF
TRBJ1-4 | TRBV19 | CASSPGTGRVTNEKLFF
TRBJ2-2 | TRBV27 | CASSSTAGTGRTGELFF
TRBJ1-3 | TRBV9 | CASSPAGGTIYF
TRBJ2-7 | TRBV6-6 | CASSRDRSSYEQYF
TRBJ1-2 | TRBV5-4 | CASSLGTPINYGYTF
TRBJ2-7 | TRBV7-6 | CASSGGAGYEQYF
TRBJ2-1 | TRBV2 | CASSLGESSYNEQFF
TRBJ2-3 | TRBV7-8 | CASSLIGTSGRQDTQYF
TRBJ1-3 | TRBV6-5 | CASSRQRSGNTIYF
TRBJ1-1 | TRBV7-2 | CASSPPGIIITEAFF
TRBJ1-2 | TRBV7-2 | CASSGRGQGQNGYTF
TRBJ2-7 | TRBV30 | CAWSVQGLDYEQYF
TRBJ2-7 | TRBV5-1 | CASSSTGGSYEQYF
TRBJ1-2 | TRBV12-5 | CASGRPGTGVAGYTF
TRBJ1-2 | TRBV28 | CASWAGSYGYTF
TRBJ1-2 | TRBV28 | CASSPTPPGYGYTF
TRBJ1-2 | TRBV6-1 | CASSEAGRDRGYTF
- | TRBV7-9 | CASSQGTGVSYEQYF
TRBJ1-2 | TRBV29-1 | CSVEGQPYGYTF
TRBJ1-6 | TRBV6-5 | CASSSQGGSYNSPLHF
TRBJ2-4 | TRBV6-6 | CASSAQGALAKNIQYF
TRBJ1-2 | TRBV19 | CASSPVTNYGYTF